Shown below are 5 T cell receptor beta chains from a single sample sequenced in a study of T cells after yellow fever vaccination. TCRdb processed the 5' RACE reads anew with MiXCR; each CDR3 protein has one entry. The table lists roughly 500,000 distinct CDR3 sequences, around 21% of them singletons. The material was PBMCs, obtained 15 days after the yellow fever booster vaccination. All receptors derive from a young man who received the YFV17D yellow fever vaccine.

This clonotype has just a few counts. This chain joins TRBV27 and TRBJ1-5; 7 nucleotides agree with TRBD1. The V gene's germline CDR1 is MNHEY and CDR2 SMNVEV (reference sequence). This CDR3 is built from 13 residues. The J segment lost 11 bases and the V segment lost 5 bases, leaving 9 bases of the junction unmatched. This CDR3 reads CASSRTGARSQHF. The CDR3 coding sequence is TGTGCCAGCAGTAGGACAGGAGCAAGATCCCAGCATTTT.

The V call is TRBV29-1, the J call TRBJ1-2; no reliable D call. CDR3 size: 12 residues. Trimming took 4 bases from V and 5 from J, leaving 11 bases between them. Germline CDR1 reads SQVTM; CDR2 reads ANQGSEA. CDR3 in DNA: TGCAGCGTTGTGTTGGGCAGATATGGCTACACCTTC. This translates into CSVVLGRYGYTF.

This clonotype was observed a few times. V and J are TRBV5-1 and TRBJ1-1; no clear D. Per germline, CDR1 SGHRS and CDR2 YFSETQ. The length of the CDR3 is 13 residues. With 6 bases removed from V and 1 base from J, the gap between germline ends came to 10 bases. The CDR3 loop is CASTLRENTEAFF. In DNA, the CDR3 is TGCGCCAGCACCCTCCGGGAGAACACTGAAGCTTTCTTT.

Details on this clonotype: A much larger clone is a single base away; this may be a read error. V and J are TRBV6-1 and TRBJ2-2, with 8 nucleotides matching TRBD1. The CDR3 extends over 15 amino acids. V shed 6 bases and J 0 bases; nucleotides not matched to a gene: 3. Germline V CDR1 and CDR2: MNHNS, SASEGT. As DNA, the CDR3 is TGTGCCAGCAGCCGGGACAGGACGAACACCGGGGAGCTGTTTTTT. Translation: CASSRDRTNTGELFF.

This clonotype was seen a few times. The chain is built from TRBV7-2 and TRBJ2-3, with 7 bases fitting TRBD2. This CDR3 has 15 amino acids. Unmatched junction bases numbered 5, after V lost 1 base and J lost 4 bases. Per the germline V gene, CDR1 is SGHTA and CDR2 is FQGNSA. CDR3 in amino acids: CASSLGLAEADTQYF. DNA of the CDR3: TGTGCCAGCAGCTTAGGGCTAGCGGAAGCAGATACGCAGTATTTT.